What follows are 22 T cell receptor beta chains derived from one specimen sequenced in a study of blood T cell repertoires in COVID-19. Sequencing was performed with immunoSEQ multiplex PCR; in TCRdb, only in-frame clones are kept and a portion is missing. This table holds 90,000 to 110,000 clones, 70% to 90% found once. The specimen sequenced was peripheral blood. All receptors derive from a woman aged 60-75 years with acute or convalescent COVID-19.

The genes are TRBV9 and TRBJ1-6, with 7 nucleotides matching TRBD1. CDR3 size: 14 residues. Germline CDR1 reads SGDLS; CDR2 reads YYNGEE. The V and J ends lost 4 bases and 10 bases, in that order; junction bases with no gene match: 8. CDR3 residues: CASSQGTARSPLHF. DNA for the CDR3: TGTGCCAGCAGCCAAGGGACAGCGAGGTCACCCCTCCACTTT.

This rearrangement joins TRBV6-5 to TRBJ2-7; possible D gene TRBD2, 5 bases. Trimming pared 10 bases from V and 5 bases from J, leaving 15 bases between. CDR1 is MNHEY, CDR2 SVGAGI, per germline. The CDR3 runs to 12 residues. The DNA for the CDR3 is TGTGCCACCCGGGGAAGGCGCGACGAGCAGTACTTC. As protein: CATRGRRDEQYF.

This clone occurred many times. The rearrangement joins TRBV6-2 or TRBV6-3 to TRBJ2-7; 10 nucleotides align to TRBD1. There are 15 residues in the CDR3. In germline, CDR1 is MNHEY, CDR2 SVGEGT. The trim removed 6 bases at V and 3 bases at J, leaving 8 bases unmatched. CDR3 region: CASSDTGTGVYEQYF. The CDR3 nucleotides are TGTGCCAGCAGCGATACCGGGACAGGGGTCTACGAGCAGTACTTC.

Here the CDR3 reads CATSRGGIQPQHF. DNA for the CDR3: TGTGCCACCAGCAGAGGAGGGATTCAGCCCCAGCATTTT. The gene calls are TRBV15 and TRBJ1-5; the D is unclear. Trimming cost V 1 base and J 6 bases, with 7 bases left between them. Germline assignment: CDR1 LNHNV and CDR2 YYDKDF (reference sequence). CDR3 length equals 13 residues.

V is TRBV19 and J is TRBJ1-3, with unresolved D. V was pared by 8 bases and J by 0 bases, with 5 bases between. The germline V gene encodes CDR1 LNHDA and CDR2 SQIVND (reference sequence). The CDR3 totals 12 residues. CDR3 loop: CASGPSGNTIYF. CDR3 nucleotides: TGTGCCAGTGGCCCCTCTGGAAACACCATATATTTT.

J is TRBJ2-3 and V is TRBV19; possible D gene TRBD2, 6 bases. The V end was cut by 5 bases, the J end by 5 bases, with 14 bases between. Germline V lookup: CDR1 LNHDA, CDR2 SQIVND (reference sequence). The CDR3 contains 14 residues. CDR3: CASSPPGLGDTQYF. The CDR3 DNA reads TGTGCCAGTAGTCCGCCGGGACTGGGAGATACGCAGTATTTT.

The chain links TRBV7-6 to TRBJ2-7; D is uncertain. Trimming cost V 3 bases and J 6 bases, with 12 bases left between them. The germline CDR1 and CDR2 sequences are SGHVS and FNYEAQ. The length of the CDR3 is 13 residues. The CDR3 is CASSFSAVSEQYF. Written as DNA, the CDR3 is TGTGCCAGCAGCTTTTCTGCAGTAAGCGAGCAGTACTTC.

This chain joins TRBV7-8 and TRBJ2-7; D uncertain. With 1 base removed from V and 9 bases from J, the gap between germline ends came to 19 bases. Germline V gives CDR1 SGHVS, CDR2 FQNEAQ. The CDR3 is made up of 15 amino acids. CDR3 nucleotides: TGTGCCAGCAGCTTAGAAAGTTCGACCGTACGAGGGCAGTACTTC. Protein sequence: CASSLESSTVRGQYF.

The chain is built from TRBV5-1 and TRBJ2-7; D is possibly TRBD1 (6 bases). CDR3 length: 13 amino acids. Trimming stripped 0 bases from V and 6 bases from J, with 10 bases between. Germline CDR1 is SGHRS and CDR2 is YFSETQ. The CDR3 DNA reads TGCGCCAGCAGCTTGGCCACAGGGCTCGAGCAGTACTTC. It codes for CASSLATGLEQYF.

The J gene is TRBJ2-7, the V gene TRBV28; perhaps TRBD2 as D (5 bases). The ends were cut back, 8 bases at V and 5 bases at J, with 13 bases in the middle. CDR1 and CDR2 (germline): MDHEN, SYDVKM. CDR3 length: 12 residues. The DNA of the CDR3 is TGTGCCAGCCAGGCCGGGAACCACGAGCAGTACTTC. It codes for CASQAGNHEQYF. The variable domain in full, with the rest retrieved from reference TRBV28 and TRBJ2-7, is DVKVTQSSRYLVKRTGEKVFLECVQDMDHENMFWYRQDPGLGLRLIYFSYDVKMKEKGDIPEGYSVSREKKERFSLILESASTNQTSMYLCASQAGNHEQYFGPGTRLTVT.

The CDR3 loop is CASSALLAGGDEQFF. The CDR3 DNA follows: TGTGCCAGCAGCGCCCTTCTAGCGGGAGGGGATGAGCAGTTCTTC. This chain uses TRBV5-4 with TRBJ2-1, with 12 bases aligning to TRBD2. This CDR3 has 15 amino acids. V lost 4 bases to trimming and J lost 8 bases; unmatched junction nucleotides: 7. Germline values: CDR1 SGHNT, CDR2 YYREEE (reference sequence).

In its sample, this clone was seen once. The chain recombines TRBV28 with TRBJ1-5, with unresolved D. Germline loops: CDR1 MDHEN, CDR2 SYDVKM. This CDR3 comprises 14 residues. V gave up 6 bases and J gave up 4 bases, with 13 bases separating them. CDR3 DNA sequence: TGTGCCAGCAGCCCCGGCGGGAAGAATCAGCCCCAGCATTTT. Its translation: CASSPGGKNQPQHF.

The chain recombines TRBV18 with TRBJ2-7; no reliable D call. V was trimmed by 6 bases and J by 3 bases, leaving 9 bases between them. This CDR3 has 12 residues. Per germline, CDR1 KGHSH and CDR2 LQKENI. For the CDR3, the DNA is TGTGCCAGCTCTTCCACTGTCTACGAGCAGTACTTC. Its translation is CASSSTVYEQYF.

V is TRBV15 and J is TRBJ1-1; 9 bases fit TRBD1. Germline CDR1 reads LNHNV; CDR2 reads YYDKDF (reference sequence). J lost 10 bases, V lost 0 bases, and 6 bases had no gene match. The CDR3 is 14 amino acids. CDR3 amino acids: CATSRDLDRGRAFF. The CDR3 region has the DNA TGTGCCACCAGCAGAGATCTCGACAGGGGGAGAGCTTTCTTT.

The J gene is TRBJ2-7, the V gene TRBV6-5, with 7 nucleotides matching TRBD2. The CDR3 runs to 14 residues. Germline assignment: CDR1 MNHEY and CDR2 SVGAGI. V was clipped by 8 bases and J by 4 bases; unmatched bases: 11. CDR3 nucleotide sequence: TGTGCCAGCCGAAAGGCTAGCGGAATATACGAGCAGTACTTC. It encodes CASRKASGIYEQYF.

The CDR3 DNA reads as TGCGCCAGCAGCGTTGGACAGGGTCCTGGAAACACCATATATTTT. Amino acids: CASSVGQGPGNTIYF. The V call is TRBV5-1, the J call TRBJ1-3; 8 positions agree with TRBD1. Germline loops: CDR1 SGHRS, CDR2 YFSETQ. CDR3 length: 15 amino acids. V trimming: 4 bases; J trimming: 2 bases; junction bases outside the gene matches: 5. Supplemented by reference TRBV5-1 and TRBJ1-3, the full variable domain reads KAGVTQTPRYLIKTRGQQVTLSCSPISGHRSVSWYQQTPGQGLQFLFEYFSETQRNKGNFPGRFSGRQFSNSRSEMNVSTLELGDSALYLCASSVGQGPGNTIYFGEGSWLTVV.

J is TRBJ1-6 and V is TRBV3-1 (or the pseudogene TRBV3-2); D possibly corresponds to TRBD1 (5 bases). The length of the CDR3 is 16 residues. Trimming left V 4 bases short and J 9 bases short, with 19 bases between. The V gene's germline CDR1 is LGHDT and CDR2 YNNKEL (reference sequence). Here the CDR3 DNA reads TGTGCCAGCAGCCCAACCCTGGGACCGGGGGGTTCACCCCTCCACTTT. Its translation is CASSPTLGPGGSPLHF.

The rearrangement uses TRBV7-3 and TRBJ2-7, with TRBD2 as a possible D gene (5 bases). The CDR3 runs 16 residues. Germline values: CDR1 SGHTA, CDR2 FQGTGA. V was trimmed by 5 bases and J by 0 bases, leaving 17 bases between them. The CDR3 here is CASSLLDIEASYEQYF. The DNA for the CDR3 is TGTGCCAGCAGCCTACTAGACATCGAGGCCTCCTACGAGCAGTACTTC.

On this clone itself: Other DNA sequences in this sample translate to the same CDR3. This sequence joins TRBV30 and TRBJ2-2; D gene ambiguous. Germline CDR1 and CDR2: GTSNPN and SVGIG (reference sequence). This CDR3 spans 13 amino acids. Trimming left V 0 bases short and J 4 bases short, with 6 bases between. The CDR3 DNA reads TGTGCCTGGAGTGTTCTCGGCACCGGGGAGCTGTTTTTT. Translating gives CAWSVLGTGELFF.

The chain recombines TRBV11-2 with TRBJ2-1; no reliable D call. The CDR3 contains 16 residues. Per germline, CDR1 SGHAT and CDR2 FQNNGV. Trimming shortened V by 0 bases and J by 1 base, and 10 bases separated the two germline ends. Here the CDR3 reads CASSLDSALSYNEQFF. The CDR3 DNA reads TGTGCCAGCAGCTTAGATAGTGCCCTATCCTACAATGAGCAGTTCTTC.

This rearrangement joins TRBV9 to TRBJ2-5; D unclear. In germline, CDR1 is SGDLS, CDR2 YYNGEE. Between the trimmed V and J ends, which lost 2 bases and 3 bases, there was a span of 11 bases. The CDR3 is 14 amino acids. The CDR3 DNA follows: TGTGCCAGCAGCGTTAATAGTGGTGAAGAGACCCAGTACTTC. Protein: CASSVNSGEETQYF.

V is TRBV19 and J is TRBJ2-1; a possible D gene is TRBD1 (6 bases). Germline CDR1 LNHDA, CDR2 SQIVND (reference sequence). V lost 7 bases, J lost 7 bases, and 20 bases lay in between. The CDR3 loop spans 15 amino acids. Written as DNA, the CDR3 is TGTGCCAGTAACCTTGACAGGCCAGGGAGAAATGAGCAGTTCTTC. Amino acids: CASNLDRPGRNEQFF.